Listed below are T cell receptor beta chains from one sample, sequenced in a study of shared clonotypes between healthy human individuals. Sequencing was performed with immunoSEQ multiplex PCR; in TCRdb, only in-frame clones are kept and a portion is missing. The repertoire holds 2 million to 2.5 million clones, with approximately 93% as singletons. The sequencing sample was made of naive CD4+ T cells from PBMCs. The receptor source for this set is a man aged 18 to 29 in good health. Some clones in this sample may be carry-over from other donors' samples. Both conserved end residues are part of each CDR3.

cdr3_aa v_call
CASSAIPGTSGRQETQYF TRBV5-1
CASSIDNYGYTF TRBV2
CASSFGGRLYNEQFF TRBV5-1
CSVRPIDGRSTDTQYF TRBV29-1
CASSGPGVATGELFF TRBV5-5
CASSLGGTPGKYF TRBV11-2
CASSGQGGNTEAFF TRBV5-6
CASSQDGIEKLFF TRBV4-2
CASSLSRWGYTGELFF TRBV7-2
CASSWAPRSTYEQYF TRBV6-1
CASSPRGAEAFF TRBV27
CASSLALANTEAFF TRBV5-8
CASSALSGRGANVLTF TRBV7-6
CASSPRQTNYGYTF TRBV7-2
CASSSREGNTEAFF TRBV11-1
CASSQESTYNEQFF TRBV7-9
CASSQEGVSGIAQYF TRBV4-1
CAWMGKPGQLLYNEQFF TRBV30
CAWSVTPAPQYF TRBV30
CASSPTLGGLSNGYTF TRBV28
CASSQDILVGSGELFF TRBV4-1
CASRRENPLSSEKLFF TRBV5-1
CASRGQGSIYEQYF TRBV6-1
CASSLDRQGDEAFF TRBV7-9
CASSLGGQGLYEQYF TRBV27
CASSHAGDRETQYF TRBV4-1
CASSLYNGGVSEAFF TRBV7-3
CASSLCRRTIWRVNEQFF TRBV7-3
CASSTDNYGYTF TRBV19
CASSEQHGTRTYEQYF TRBV6-1
CASSQGPKQVAFF TRBV4-2
CSVPTPTSYNEQFF TRBV29-1
CASSLARTDTQYF TRBV7-2
CASILPGTAEAFF TRBV6-5
CASSPRDGKETQYF TRBV18
CASSTRQGREKLFF TRBV19
CASSPPSSYTQYF TRBV18
CASSQDRGPYNEQFF TRBV18
CASSLTSGSGNTIYF TRBV7-2
CASSFTRGPRGNEQFF TRBV11-2
CSVGPGGYEQYF TRBV29-1
CASSESGGRGSPLHF TRBV25-1
CASSLGFGEKLFF TRBV5-1
CASTYGRANYGYTF TRBV5-4
CASSRGLATYNEQFF TRBV11-1
CASSQNTASLREQYF TRBV18
CASKPSPAGSSYNEQFF TRBV2
CASSLGALVDTEAFF TRBV19
CASSLGTGATYEQYF TRBV7-2
CASSLIGGTEAFF TRBV28
CASSTRLPGEQYF TRBV11-2
CASTPRPGQGNEKLFF TRBV25-1
CASSVGGLAANYEQYF TRBV9
CASSLAKETQYF TRBV7-9
CASSFSGGVYYGYTF TRBV28